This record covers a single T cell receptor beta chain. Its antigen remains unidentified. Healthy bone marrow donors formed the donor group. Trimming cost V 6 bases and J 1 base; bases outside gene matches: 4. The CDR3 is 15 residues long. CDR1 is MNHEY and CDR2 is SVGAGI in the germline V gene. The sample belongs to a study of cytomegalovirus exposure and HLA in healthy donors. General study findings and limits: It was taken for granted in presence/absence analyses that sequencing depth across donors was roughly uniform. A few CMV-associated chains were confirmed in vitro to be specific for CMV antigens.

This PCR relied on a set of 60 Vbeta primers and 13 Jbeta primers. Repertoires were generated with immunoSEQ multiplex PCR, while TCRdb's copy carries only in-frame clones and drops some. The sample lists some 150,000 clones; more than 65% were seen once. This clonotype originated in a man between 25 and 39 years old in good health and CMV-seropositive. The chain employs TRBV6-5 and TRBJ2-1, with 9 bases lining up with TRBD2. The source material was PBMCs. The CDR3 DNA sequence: TGTGCCAGCAGCCTTAGCGGGGGTTCCTACAATGAGCAGTTCTTC. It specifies CASSLSGGSYNEQFF.